Each of the 18 T cell receptor beta chains below was sequenced from the same sample in a study of cytomegalovirus exposure and HLA in healthy donors (dated by TCRdb to about 2017). The library was generated by the immunoSEQ multiplex PCR assay. The multiplex PCR relied on a mix of 60 forward primers for TCR Vbeta segments and 13 reverse primers for TCR Jbeta segments. This immuneACCESS table, as held by TCRdb, lists in-frame sequences with V and J called but not all clones. Of the missing ones, under half trace to an unresolved V gene in checked studies; the others have no known cause. This sample lists hundreds of thousands of clones; about two thirds were detected once. The biggest ten clones account for 2.6% of the sample. What was sequenced was PBMCs. Receptors were obtained from a man aged 35 to 55 in good health and CMV-seropositive.

The chain recombines TRBV18 with TRBJ2-2; TRBD1 aligns across 7 bases. V shed 4 bases, J shed 5 bases, and the junction held 7 bases outside the gene matches. The germline V gene encodes CDR1 KGHSH and CDR2 LQKENI. This CDR3 is 15 amino acids long. The CDR3 nucleotides read TGTGCCAGCTCACTAGACAGGGTTCGGACCGGGGAGCTGTTTTTT. Amino acids: CASSLDRVRTGELFF.

This sequence joins TRBV5-6 and TRBJ2-7, with 8 bases matching TRBD1. CDR1 and CDR2 (germline): SGHDT, YYEEEE. Trimming at V came to 4 bases and at J to 0 bases, leaving 12 bases not matched to a gene. The CDR3 contains 17 residues. Here the CDR3 DNA reads TGTGCCAGCAGCCCTACCGGACAGGGTTTAGGCTCCTACGAGCAGTACTTC. Its translation: CASSPTGQGLGSYEQYF.

J is TRBJ2-1 and V is TRBV5-1, with 7 bases aligning to TRBD2. This CDR3 spans 14 amino acids. After removal of 0 bases from V and 8 bases from J, the junction contained 5 bases not matched to a gene. Germline V CDR1 and CDR2: SGHRS, YFSETQ. CDR3: CASSLDPGGYEQFF. The CDR3, as DNA: TGCGCCAGCAGCTTGGACCCGGGGGGATATGAGCAGTTCTTC.

CDR3 sequence: CASRPATGALAYNEQFF. DNA for the CDR3: TGTGCCAGCAGGCCCGCGACAGGGGCCCTGGCCTACAATGAGCAGTTCTTC. The chain combines TRBV27 with TRBJ2-1, with TRBD1 identical over 8 bases. The germline CDR1 and CDR2 sequences are MNHEY and SMNVEV (reference sequence). This CDR3 region has 17 residues. The trim removed 6 bases at V and 2 bases at J, leaving 12 bases unmatched.

The chain uses TRBV5-6 and TRBJ1-5, with TRBD1 matching 7 bases. Looked up from germline, CDR1 is SGHDT and CDR2 is YYEEEE. J was trimmed by 1 base and V by 4 bases; bases with no gene match: 5. The CDR3 consists of 15 residues. CDR3 DNA sequence: TGTGCCAGCAGCACTACAGGGGTGAGCAATCAGCCCCAGCATTTT. Translated, it gives CASSTTGVSNQPQHF.

V is TRBV18 and J is TRBJ2-7; possibly TRBD2 for D (6 bases). V was clipped by 2 bases and J by 4 bases, with 15 bases between them. The CDR3 runs to 15 residues. CDR1 and CDR2 (germline): KGHSH, LQKENI. CDR3 region: CASSPARGGAYEQYF. CDR3 nucleotides: TGTGCCAGCTCACCAGCCCGGGGAGGAGCGTACGAGCAGTACTTC.

This chain connects TRBV6-5 to TRBJ2-5; D gene ambiguous. CDR3 size: 14 residues. The V and J ends lost 4 bases and 2 bases respectively, with 11 bases between them. Germline V CDR1 and CDR2: MNHEY, SVGAGI. The CDR3 is CASSSNSFQETQYF. DNA of the CDR3: TGTGCCAGCAGTTCTAACAGCTTTCAAGAGACCCAGTACTTC.

For this clone: Its ends do not fully match the called genes, so a read error is possible. The chain is built from TRBV9 and TRBJ1-2; D gene unclear. Per the germline V gene, CDR1 is SGDLS and CDR2 is YYNGEE. The CDR3 is made up of 13 amino acids. The CDR3 is CASSRVGSYGYAF. In DNA form, the CDR3 reads TGTGCCAGCAGCCGAGTGGGGAGCTATGGCTACGCCTTC.

The rearrangement links TRBV28 to TRBJ2-7, with TRBD1 as a possible D gene (6 bases). The germline V gene has CDR1 MDHEN and CDR2 SYDVKM. The germline V and J ends were trimmed by 4 bases and 4 bases, with 17 bases remaining between them. The length of the CDR3 is 15 residues. The CDR3, as DNA: TGTGCCAGCAGTTATCGCCAGGGGATTCGGTACGAGCAGTACTTC. It specifies CASSYRQGIRYEQYF.

The count of this clone is one. This sequence joins TRBV6-1 and TRBJ1-4; 7 positions match TRBD1. Unmatched junction bases numbered 6, after V lost 6 bases and J lost 5 bases. There are 14 residues in the CDR3. Germline V gene sequence: CDR1 MNHNS, CDR2 SASEGT. Here the CDR3 DNA reads TGTGCCAGCAGCCTCAGGGGGTTCAATGAAAAACTGTTTTTT. Protein: CASSLRGFNEKLFF.

The chain employs TRBV2 and TRBJ2-2, with a tentative D call TRBD1 (6 bases). There are 17 residues in the CDR3. Germline V gene sequence: CDR1 SNHLY, CDR2 FYNNEI. V lost 0 bases, J lost 5 bases, and 16 bases lay in between. The CDR3 spells CASSEAIYRENTGELFF. DNA for the CDR3: TGTGCCAGCAGTGAAGCGATTTACAGGGAAAATACCGGGGAGCTGTTTTTT.

This clone came up once. The chain joins TRBV27 to TRBJ2-5; 7 nucleotides align to TRBD1. The CDR3 covers 16 residues. Trimming at V came to 0 bases and at J to 5 bases, leaving 9 bases not matched to a gene. Germline CDR1 MNHEY, CDR2 SMNVEV (reference sequence). This CDR3 is CASSLSGRQGMETQYF. The CDR3 DNA reads as TGTGCCAGCAGTTTATCGGGCAGACAGGGTATGGAGACCCAGTACTTC.

This clone occurred a few times. The chain is built from TRBV6-6 and TRBJ1-2; 7 positions match TRBD1. Per germline, CDR1 MNHNY and CDR2 SVGAGI (reference sequence). CDR3 length equals 16 residues. J lost 0 bases, V lost 3 bases, and 7 bases had no gene match. The CDR3: CASSYGTAPANYGYTF. Written as DNA, the CDR3 is TGTGCCAGCAGTTATGGGACAGCTCCAGCTAACTATGGCTACACCTTC.

This chain's CDR3 is CASSFRGGRTGELFF. DNA of the CDR3: TGTGCCAGCAGTTTTAGAGGGGGCAGGACCGGGGAGCTGTTTTTT. The chain employs TRBV27 and TRBJ2-2; TRBD1 matches at 7 bases. V dropped 3 bases and J dropped 5; count of bases not matched to a gene: 6. Germline V lookup: CDR1 MNHEY, CDR2 SMNVEV (reference sequence). This CDR3 has 15 amino acids.

The genes are TRBV28 and TRBJ1-3; D is ambiguous. CDR3 length: 14 residues. In germline, CDR1 is MDHEN, CDR2 SYDVKM. V was clipped by 10 bases and J by 7 bases, with 20 bases between them. The CDR3 sequence is CATHPRIPGNTIYF. The CDR3 nucleotides are TGTGCCACTCACCCTCGGATTCCCGGGAACACCATATATTTT.

The CDR3 protein is CASSPANYVSYEQYF. In DNA, the CDR3 is TGTGCCAGTAGTCCGGCAAACTACGTATCCTACGAGCAGTACTTC. This chain links TRBV19 with TRBJ2-7; D unclear. The germline CDR1 and CDR2 sequences are LNHDA and SQIVND (reference sequence). V lost 5 bases, J lost 1 base, and 15 bases lay in between. This CDR3 contains 15 residues.

The chain links TRBV5-1 to TRBJ2-2, with 9 bases that match TRBD1. With 0 bases clipped from V and 1 base from J, the junction kept 1 base outside the gene matches. The CDR3 runs to 16 residues. Per germline, CDR1 SGHRS and CDR2 YFSETQ. The CDR3 here is CASSLDRGQNTGELFF. In DNA, the CDR3 is TGCGCCAGCAGCTTGGACAGGGGGCAGAACACCGGGGAGCTGTTTTTT. Full variable domain (missing parts from reference TRBV5-1 and TRBJ2-2): KAGVTQTPRYLIKTRGQQVTLSCSPISGHRSVSWYQQTPGQGLQFLFEYFSETQRNKGNFPGRFSGRQFSNSRSEMNVSTLELGDSALYLCASSLDRGQNTGELFFGEGSRLTVL.

The sample holds one count of this clone. The V gene is TRBV6-6, the J gene TRBJ1-1; D is ambiguous. The CDR3 is made up of 15 amino acids. The ends were cut back, 4 bases at V and 10 bases at J, with 22 bases in the middle. Germline CDR1 MNHNY, CDR2 SVGAGI (reference sequence). As DNA, the CDR3 is TGTGCCAGCAGTTTAGATTTTCTGACTCAGCCCGCAGCTTTCTTT. It translates to CASSLDFLTQPAAFF.